This entry is about one T cell receptor (beta chain). Its antigen remains unknown. The sample belongs to a study of shared clonotypes between healthy human individuals. The wider study: A few men and a couple of women, aged 18 to 49, were donors.

Sequencing was performed with immunoSEQ multiplex PCR; in TCRdb, only in-frame clones are kept and a portion is missing. The sample holds a few million clones, more than 85% seen once. Study observations and caveats: Around 5% of naive CD4 clonotypes were common to a few donors. Among non-shared clonotypes, generation probabilities were lower than among those shared by all four donors.

Germline V gives CDR1 MDHEN, CDR2 SYDVKM. This CDR3 spans 14 amino acids. V lost 7 bases to trimming and J lost 0 bases, with 10 bases between them. This receptor was obtained from a man younger than 35 in good health. Some clones in this sample may be carry-over from other donors' samples. The gene calls are TRBV28 and TRBJ1-5, with a possible D match to TRBD1 (6 bases). Sequenced: naive CD4+ T cells from PBMCs. Subset meaning: CD45RA+ positively selected. The CDR3 bases are TGTGCCAGCACACAGGGCGGTAGCAATCAGCCCCAGCATTTT. The encoded protein is CASTQGGSNQPQHF.